This TCR beta chain originates from a study of T cells in Graves' hyperthyroidism and ophthalmopathy. Study details: Peripheral blood sampling occurred at initial diagnosis, before any treatment. Study-wide findings and caveats: In simple terms, a model built on 13 V-J features told ophthalmopathy apart from stable hyperthyroidism.

RNA transcripts gave rise to amplified TCR beta CDR3 regions. HTBI primers drove first-round RT-PCR of the TCR CDR3. TCRdb itself ran the multiplex PCR reads through MiXCR, one entry per CDR3 protein. Among under 400,000 distinct CDR3 sequences, more than 20% were seen once, and the ten largest hold about 73%. Germline assignment: CDR1 SNHLY and CDR2 FYNNEI. V dropped 6 bases and J dropped 5; count of bases not matched to a gene: 10. This CDR3 is built from 14 residues. Worth noting for this clonotype: Its target is not known.

Sequenced input: blood. This receptor was identified in a man between 45 and 60 years old with Graves' hyperthyroidism. The chain has TRBV2 and TRBJ2-7; 7 positions agree with TRBD2. This CDR3 reads CASRVFAGANEQYF. CDR3 coding DNA: TGTGCCAGCAGGGTCTTCGCGGGAGCTAACGAGCAGTACTTC.